This T cell receptor (beta chain) was recorded in a study of T cells in tuberculosis. Study-wide findings and caveats: Classification accuracy was 87% (AUROC 0.85 to 0.95) with the GMM-specific repertoire. Active tuberculosis patients had shorter CDR3-alpha; the beta difference was nonsignificant.

At study entry, adolescents had tuberculin skin tests and IGRA screening. Unsorted cryopreserved PBMC were sequenced, averaging approximately 100,000 T cells per clinical donor. Points on this clone: Antigen unknown.

Germline CDR1 SGDLS, CDR2 YYNGEE. V dropped 0 bases and J dropped 8 bases, with 14 bases sitting between them. There are 14 residues in the CDR3. Using immunoSEQ multiplex PCR, the repertoire was profiled, and TCRdb retains in-frame clones only, with some absent. The table lists tens of thousands of clones, roughly 92% of them singletons, with 2.2% in the top ten. The source of this sequence is a donor aged 5-35 years with latent tuberculosis or without tuberculosis infection. The sample consisted of PBMCs. V gene TRBV9 combines with J gene TRBJ1-2; maybe TRBD1 (5 bases). The DNA of the CDR3 is TGTGCCAGCAGCGTAGCGGGACTCCGGGAGGGCTACACCTTC. This sequence encodes CASSVAGLREGYTF. The full variable domain, with the rest looked up from reference TRBV9 and TRBJ1-2, is DSGVTQTPKHLITATGQRVTLRCSPRSGDLSVYWYQQSLDQGLQFLIQYYNGEERAKGNILERFSAQQFPDLHSELNLSSLELGDSALYFCASSVAGLREGYTFGSGTRLTVV.